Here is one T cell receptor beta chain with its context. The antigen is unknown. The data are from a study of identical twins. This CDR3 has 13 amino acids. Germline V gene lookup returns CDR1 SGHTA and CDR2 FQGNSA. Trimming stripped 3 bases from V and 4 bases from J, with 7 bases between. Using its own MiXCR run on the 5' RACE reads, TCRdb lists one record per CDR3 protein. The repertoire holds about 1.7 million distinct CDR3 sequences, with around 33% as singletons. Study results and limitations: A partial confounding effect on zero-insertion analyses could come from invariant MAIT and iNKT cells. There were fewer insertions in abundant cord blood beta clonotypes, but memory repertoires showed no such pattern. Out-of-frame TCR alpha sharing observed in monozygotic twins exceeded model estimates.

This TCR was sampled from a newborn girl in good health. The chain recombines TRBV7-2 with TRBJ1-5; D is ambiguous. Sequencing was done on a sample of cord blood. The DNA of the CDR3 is TGTGCCAGCAGCTTGCAAGAAAATCAGCCCCAGCATTTT. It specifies CASSLQENQPQHF.